What follows is one T cell receptor (beta chain) and its context. What it recognizes is unknown. Per the germline V gene, CDR1 is SNHLY and CDR2 is FYNNEI. The ends were cut back, 0 bases at V and 0 bases at J, with 7 bases in the middle. The length of the CDR3 is 15 residues. These data originate in a study of cytomegalovirus exposure and HLA in healthy donors. Study observations and caveats: Earlier analysis found most TCR beta V segments productive about 90% or about 30% of the time. Later analysis indicated greater clonal expansion among HLA-associated TCR beta chains than among equally common other chains. Excluded were some V segments that proved indistinguishable, including TRBV6-2 and TRBV6-3. A missense DCLRE1C variant was associated with V- and J-gene trimming of TCR beta chains in a later analysis, and an independent cohort replicated the association.

With 60 Vbeta and 13 Jbeta primers, the PCR was carried out. The data were produced by immunoSEQ multiplex PCR, yet TCRdb's version contains in-frame clones alone and is incomplete. This table holds approximately 190,000 clones, around three quarters found once. The chain uses TRBV2 and TRBJ2-3; possible D gene TRBD1, 5 bases. The specimen was PBMCs. The receptor's source is a woman aged 25 to 45 in good health and CMV-seronegative. DNA of the CDR3: TGTGCCAGCAGTGAAGCCAGACAGAGCACAGATACGCAGTATTTT. Its protein product is CASSEARQSTDTQYF.